Listed below are T cell receptor beta chains from one sample, sequenced in a study of somatic mutations in cytotoxic T cells in rheumatoid arthritis. The protocol was immunoSEQ multiplex PCR, while the TCRdb copy is restricted to in-frame clones and leaves out a portion. The profile shows about 7,300 clones, around three quarters of them singletons. Source material: CD8+ T cells sorted from blood. The origin of the receptors is an adult with rheumatoid arthritis. CDR3s include the opening cysteine and the closing phenylalanine or tryptophan. Each record gives: V gene, CDR3 protein.

v_gene: TRBV5-1; CDR3aa: CASSLDPRYTEAFF
v_gene: TRBV28; CDR3aa: CASSPVGDQETQYF
v_gene: TRBV19; CDR3aa: CASSILRDRRKNEQFF
v_gene: TRBV30; CDR3aa: CAWIPPDREYEQYF
v_gene: TRBV27; CDR3aa: CASSRPKGTQYF
v_gene: TRBV5-1; CDR3aa: CASSGGLASRGTDTQYF
v_gene: TRBV6-5; CDR3aa: CASSSGWGGNQPQHF
v_gene: TRBV30; CDR3aa: CAWSGAGGLGETQYF
v_gene: TRBV2; CDR3aa: CASKRQGLYF
v_gene: TRBV21-1; CDR3aa: CASKLNRRGGRAAGELFF
v_gene: TRBV7-9; CDR3aa: CASSERQDEAFF
v_gene: TRBV7-9; CDR3aa: CASSLSSGGNTEAFF
v_gene: TRBV29-1; CDR3aa: CSVRGLSPYEQYF
v_gene: TRBV4-3; CDR3aa: CASSQESGGSYNEQFF
v_gene: TRBV18; CDR3aa: CASSPSTRVGLMAEAFF
v_gene: TRBV4-1; CDR3aa: CASSHRPGDYEKGYTF
v_gene: TRBV12-5; CDR3aa: CASALDSLYGYTF
v_gene: TRBV14; CDR3aa: CASSLQGDTGELFF
v_gene: TRBV4-2; CDR3aa: CASSQETGGPGEQFF
v_gene: TRBV28; CDR3aa: CASSLLDFGVTDTQYF
v_gene: TRBV6-1; CDR3aa: CASSEALGATDTQYF
v_gene: TRBV28; CDR3aa: CASSFSSSYNSPLHF
v_gene: TRBV5-4; CDR3aa: CASSLEMGISTDTQYF
v_gene: TRBV4-2; CDR3aa: CASSQVVGFNSPLHF